This TCR beta chain was retrieved from a study of blood T cell repertoires in COVID-19. This CDR3 has 16 amino acids. The germline V gene has CDR1 MDHEN and CDR2 SYDVKM. The ends lost 3 bases at V and 1 base at J; junction bases unmatched: 8. Sequencing used immunoSEQ multiplex PCR; TCRdb keeps in-frame clones, though not all of them. The repertoire consists of 70,000 or so clones, with 90% occurring once and the leading ten covering 5.1%. The TCR was taken from a woman aged 18-30 years with acute or convalescent COVID-19. The sequenced material came from peripheral blood. The V and J genes are TRBV28 and TRBJ1-1, with 7 bases identical to TRBD1. The DNA of the CDR3 is TGTGCCAGCAGTTTTAGGTCCCGGACAGGGAACACTGAAGCTTTCTTT. Protein: CASSFRSRTGNTEAFF.